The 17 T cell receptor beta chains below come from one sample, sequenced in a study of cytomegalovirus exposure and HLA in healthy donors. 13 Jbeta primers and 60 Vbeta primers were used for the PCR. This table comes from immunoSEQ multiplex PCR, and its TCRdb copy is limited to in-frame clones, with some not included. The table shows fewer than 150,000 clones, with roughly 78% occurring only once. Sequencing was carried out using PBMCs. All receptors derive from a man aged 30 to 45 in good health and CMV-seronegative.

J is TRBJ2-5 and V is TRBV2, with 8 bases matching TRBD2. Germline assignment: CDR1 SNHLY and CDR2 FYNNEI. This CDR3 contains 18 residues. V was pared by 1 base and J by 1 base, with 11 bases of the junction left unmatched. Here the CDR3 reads CASSEGLRGVALQETQYF. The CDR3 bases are TGTGCCAGCAGTGAAGGTTTGCGGGGGGTCGCCCTCCAAGAGACCCAGTACTTC.

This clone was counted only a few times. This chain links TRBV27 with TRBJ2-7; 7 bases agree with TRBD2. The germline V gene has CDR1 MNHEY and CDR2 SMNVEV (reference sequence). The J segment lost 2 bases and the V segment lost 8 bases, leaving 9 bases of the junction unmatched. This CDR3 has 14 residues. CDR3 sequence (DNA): TGTGCCAGCCGGACTAGGCTCGACGCCTACGAGCAGTACTTC. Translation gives CASRTRLDAYEQYF.

Written as DNA, the CDR3 is TGCAGCGTTGAGGAACAGGACCTTACCCAGGGCGGGGAGCTGTTTTTT. Translated: CSVEEQDLTQGGELFF. This sequence joins TRBV29-1 and TRBJ2-2; D possibly corresponds to TRBD1 (5 bases). Germline-derived CDR1 and CDR2 are SQVTM and ANQGSEA. CDR3 length: 16 residues. V shed 3 bases and J shed 7 bases, with 21 bases lying between them.

The CDR3 spells CASSSGQGRETQYF. Written as DNA, the CDR3 is TGCGCCAGCAGCTCGGGACAGGGGCGAGAGACCCAGTACTTC. This chain joins TRBV5-1 and TRBJ2-5; 10 nucleotides match TRBD1. Germline trimming cut 3 bases from V and 4 bases from J; bases unmatched to any gene: 3. Germline CDR1 reads SGHRS; CDR2 reads YFSETQ. This CDR3 comprises 14 residues.

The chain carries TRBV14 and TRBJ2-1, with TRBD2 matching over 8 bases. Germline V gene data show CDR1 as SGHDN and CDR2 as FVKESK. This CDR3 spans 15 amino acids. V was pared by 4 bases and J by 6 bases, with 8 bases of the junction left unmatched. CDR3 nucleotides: TGTGCCAGCAGCCCCGCGGGAGGAGGCCGCAATGAGCAGTTCTTC. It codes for CASSPAGGGRNEQFF.

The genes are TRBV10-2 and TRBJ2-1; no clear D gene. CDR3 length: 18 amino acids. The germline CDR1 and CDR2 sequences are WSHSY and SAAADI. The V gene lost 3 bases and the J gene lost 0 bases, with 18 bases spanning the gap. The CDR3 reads CASSDFTRRSNSYNEQFF. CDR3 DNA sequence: TGCGCCAGCAGTGATTTTACAAGGCGGAGTAACTCCTACAATGAGCAGTTCTTC.

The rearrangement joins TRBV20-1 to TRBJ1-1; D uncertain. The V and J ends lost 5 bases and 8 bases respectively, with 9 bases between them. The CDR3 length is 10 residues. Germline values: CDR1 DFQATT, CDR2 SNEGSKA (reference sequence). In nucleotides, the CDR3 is TGCAGTGCTCAAGCGAGGGAAGCTTTCTTT. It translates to CSAQAREAFF.

DNA of the CDR3: TGCAGCGTTGACGCGGGTACAGATACGCAGTATTTT. Protein sequence: CSVDAGTDTQYF. This rearrangement joins TRBV29-1 to TRBJ2-3, with a tentative D call TRBD2 (5 bases). Germline CDR1 is SQVTM and CDR2 is ANQGSEA. Deletions cut 3 bases from V and 3 bases from J, with 7 bases between. The CDR3 is 12 residues long.

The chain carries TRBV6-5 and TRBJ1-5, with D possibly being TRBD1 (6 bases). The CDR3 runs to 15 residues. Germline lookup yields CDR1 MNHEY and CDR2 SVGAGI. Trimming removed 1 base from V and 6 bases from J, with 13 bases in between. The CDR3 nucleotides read TGTGCCAGCAGTTACTTCGCAGGGGTGGGTCAGCCCCAGCATTTT. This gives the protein CASSYFAGVGQPQHF.

The CDR3 spells CASSRAASAFYEQYF. The CDR3 DNA sequence: TGTGCCAGCAGCCGAGCAGCTAGCGCGTTCTACGAGCAGTACTTC. The gene calls are TRBV5-4 and TRBJ2-7; possible D gene TRBD2, 6 bases. The germline V gene encodes CDR1 SGHNT and CDR2 YYREEE (reference sequence). Deletions cut 4 bases from V and 3 bases from J, with 17 bases between. CDR3 length equals 15 residues.

CDR3 DNA: TGTGCCTGGAATACAGGGCTTTCCTACGAGCAGTACTTC. This codes for CAWNTGLSYEQYF. This chain links TRBV30 with TRBJ2-7, with D perhaps TRBD1 (6 bases). V lost 4 bases to trimming and J lost 1 base, with 11 bases between them. The CDR3 consists of 13 residues. The V gene's germline CDR1 is GTSNPN and CDR2 SVGIG (reference sequence).

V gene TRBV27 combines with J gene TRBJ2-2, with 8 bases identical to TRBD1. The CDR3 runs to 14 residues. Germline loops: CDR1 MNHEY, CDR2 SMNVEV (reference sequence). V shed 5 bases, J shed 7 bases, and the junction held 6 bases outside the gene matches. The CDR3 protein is CASSRTGFSGELFF. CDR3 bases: TGTGCCAGCAGTCGGACAGGGTTCAGCGGGGAGCTGTTTTTT.

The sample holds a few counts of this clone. CDR3 sequence: CASSLGTSGDTEAFF. CDR3 nucleotides: TGTGCCAGCAGCCTCGGGACTTCGGGGGACACTGAAGCTTTCTTT. V gene TRBV4-2 combines with J gene TRBJ1-1; D possibly corresponds to TRBD1 (5 bases). V lost 4 bases to trimming and J lost 3 bases, with 15 bases between them. Germline CDR1 LGHNA, CDR2 YNFKEQ. This CDR3 has 15 amino acids.

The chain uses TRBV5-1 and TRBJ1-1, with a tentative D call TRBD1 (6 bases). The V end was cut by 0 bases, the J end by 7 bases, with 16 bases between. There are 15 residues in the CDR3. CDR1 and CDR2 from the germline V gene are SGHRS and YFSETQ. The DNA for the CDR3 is TGCGCCAGCAGCTTGGATCTACAGGGTAGGGGTGAAGCTTTCTTT. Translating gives CASSLDLQGRGEAFF.

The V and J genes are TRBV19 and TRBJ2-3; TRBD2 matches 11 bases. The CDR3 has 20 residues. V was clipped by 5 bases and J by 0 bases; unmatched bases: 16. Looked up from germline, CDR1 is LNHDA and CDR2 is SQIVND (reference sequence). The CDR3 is CASSPPTSGIPLSSTDTQYF. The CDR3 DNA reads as TGTGCCAGTAGTCCCCCGACTAGCGGGATACCACTCTCTAGCACAGATACGCAGTATTTT.

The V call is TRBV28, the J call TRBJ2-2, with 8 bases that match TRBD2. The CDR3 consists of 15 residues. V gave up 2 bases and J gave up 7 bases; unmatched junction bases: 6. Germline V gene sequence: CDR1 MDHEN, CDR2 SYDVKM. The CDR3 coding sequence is TGTGCCAGCAGTTTAGGGGTAGCGGGAAGCGGGGAGCTGTTTTTT. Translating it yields CASSLGVAGSGELFF.

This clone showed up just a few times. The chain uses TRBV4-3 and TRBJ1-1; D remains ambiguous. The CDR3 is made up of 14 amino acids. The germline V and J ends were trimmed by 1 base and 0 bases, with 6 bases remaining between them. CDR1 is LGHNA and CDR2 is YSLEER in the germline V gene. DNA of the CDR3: TGCGCCAGCAGCCAAGTACCGGTGAACACTGAAGCTTTCTTT. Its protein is CASSQVPVNTEAFF.